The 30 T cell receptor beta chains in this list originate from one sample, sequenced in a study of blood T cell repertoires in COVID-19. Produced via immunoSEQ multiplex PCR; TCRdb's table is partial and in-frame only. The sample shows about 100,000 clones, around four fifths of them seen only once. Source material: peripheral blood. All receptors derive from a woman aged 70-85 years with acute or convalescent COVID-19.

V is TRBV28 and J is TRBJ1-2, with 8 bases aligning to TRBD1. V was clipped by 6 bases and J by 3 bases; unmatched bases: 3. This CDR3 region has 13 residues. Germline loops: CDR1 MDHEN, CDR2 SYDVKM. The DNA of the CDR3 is TGTGCCAGCAGACTGACAGGGGACTATGGCTACACCTTC. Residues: CASRLTGDYGYTF.

CDR3 in amino acids: CASSSRDRGITDTQYF. CDR3 nucleotides: TGTGCCAGTAGTTCCCGGGACAGGGGTATCACAGATACGCAGTATTTT. The chain couples TRBV19 to TRBJ2-3; 10 bases line up with TRBD1. The CDR3 extends over 16 amino acids. Trimming cost V 5 bases and J 2 bases; bases outside gene matches: 7. CDR1 LNHDA and CDR2 SQIVND come from the germline V gene (reference sequence).

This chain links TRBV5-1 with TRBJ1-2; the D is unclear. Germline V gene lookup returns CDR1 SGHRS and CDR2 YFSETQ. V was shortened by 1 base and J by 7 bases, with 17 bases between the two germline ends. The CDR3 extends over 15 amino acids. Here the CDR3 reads CASSLRSDGRSGYTF. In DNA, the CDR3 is TGCGCCAGCAGCTTGAGATCGGATGGAAGGAGTGGCTACACCTTC.

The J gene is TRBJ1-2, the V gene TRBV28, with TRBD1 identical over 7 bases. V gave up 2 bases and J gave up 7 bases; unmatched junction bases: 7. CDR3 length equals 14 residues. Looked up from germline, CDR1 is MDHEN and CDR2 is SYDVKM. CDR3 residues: CASSLVEGALGYTF. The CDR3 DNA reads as TGTGCCAGCAGTTTAGTGGAGGGGGCGCTTGGCTACACCTTC.

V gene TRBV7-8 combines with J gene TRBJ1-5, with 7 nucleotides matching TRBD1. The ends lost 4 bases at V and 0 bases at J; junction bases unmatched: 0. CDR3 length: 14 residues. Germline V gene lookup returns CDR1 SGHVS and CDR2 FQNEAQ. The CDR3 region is CASSWDSSNQPQHF. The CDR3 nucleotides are TGTGCCAGCAGCTGGGACAGTAGCAATCAGCCCCAGCATTTT.

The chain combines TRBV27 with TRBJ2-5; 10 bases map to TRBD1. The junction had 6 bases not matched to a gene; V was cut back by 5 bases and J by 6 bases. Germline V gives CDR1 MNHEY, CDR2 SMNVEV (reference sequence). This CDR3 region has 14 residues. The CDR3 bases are TGTGCCAGCAGTCGGGGACAGGGGTGGCAGACCCAGTACTTC. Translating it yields CASSRGQGWQTQYF.

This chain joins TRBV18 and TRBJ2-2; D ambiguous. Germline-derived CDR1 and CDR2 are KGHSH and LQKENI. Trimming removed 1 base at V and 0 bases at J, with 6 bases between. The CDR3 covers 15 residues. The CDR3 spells CASSPRQANTGELFF. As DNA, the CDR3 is TGTGCCAGCTCACCACGCCAGGCGAACACCGGGGAGCTGTTTTTT.

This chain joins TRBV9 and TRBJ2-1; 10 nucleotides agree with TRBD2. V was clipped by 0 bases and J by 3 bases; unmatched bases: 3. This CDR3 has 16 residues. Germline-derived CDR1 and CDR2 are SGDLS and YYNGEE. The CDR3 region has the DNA TGTGCCAGCAGCGTAGGATCTAGCGGGGGCTACAATGAGCAGTTCTTC. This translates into CASSVGSSGGYNEQFF.

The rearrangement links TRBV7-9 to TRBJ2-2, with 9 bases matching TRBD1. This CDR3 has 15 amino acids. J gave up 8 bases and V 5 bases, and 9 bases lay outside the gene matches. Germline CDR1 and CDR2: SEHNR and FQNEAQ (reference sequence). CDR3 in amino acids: CASSARTGELGELFF. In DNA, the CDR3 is TGTGCCAGCAGCGCCCGGACAGGGGAGTTAGGGGAGCTGTTTTTT.

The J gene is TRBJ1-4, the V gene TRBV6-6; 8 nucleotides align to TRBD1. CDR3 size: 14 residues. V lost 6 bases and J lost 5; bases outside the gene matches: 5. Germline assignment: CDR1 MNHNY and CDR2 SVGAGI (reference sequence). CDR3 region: CASRGTGGNEKLFF. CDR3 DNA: TGTGCCAGCAGGGGAACAGGGGGGAATGAAAAACTGTTTTTT.

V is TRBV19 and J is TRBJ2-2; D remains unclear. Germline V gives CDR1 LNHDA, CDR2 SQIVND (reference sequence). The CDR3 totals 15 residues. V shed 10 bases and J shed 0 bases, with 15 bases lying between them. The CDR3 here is CATLPLGANTGELFF. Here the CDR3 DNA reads TGTGCCACCCTCCCCCTAGGCGCGAACACCGGGGAGCTGTTTTTT. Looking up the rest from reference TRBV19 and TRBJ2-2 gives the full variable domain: DGGITQSPKYLFRKEGQNVTLSCEQNLNHDAMYWYRQDPGQGLRLIYYSQIVNDFQKGDIAEGYSVSREKKESFPLTVTSAQKNPTAFYLCATLPLGANTGELFFGEGSRLTVL.

The CDR3 nucleotides read TGTGCCAGCAGCCAAGGAGCCGGGGGATGGGGCACAGATACGCAGTATTTT. Amino acids: CASSQGAGGWGTDTQYF. The gene calls are TRBV3-1 (or the pseudogene TRBV3-2) and TRBJ2-3; a weak D match, TRBD2 (6 bases). This CDR3 contains 17 residues. The germline V gene has CDR1 LGHDT and CDR2 YNNKEL (reference sequence). The V and J ends lost 1 base and 1 base respectively, with 15 bases between them.

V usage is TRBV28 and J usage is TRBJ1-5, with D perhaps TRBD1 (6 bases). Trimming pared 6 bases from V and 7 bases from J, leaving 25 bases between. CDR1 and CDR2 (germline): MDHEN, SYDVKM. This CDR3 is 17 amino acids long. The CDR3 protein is CASSTAGTWVREQPQHF. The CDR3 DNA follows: TGTGCCAGCAGCACCGCCGGGACATGGGTTAGGGAGCAGCCCCAGCATTTT. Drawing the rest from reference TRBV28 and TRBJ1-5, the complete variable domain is DVKVTQSSRYLVKRTGEKVFLECVQDMDHENMFWYRQDPGLGLRLIYFSYDVKMKEKGDIPEGYSVSREKKERFSLILESASTNQTSMYLCASSTAGTWVREQPQHFGDGTRLSIL.

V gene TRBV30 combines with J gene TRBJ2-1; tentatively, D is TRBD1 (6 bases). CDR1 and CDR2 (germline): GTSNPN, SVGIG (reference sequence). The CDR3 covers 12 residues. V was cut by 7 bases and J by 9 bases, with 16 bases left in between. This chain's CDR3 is CASTPQGGEQFF. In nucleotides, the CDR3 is TGTGCCTCAACCCCACAGGGCGGTGAGCAGTTCTTC. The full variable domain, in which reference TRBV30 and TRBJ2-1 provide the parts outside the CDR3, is SQTIHQWPATLVQPVGSPLSLECTVEGTSNPNLYWYRQAAGRGLQLLFYSVGIGQISSEVPQNLSASRPQDRQFILSSKKLLLSDSGFYLCASTPQGGEQFFGPGTRLTVL.

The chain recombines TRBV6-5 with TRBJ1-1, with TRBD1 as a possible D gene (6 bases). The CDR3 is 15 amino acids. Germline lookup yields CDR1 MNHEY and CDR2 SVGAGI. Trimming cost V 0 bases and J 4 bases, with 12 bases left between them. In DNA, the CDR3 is TGTGCCAGCAGTTACTCTATGGGGGCGGTCACTGAAGCTTTCTTT. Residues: CASSYSMGAVTEAFF.

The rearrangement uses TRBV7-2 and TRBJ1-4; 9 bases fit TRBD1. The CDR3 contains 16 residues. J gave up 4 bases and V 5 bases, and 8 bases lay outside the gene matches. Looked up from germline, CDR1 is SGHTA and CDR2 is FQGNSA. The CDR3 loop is CASSHRMTGGNEKLFF. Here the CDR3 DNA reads TGTGCCAGCAGCCACCGGATGACAGGGGGTAATGAAAAACTGTTTTTT.

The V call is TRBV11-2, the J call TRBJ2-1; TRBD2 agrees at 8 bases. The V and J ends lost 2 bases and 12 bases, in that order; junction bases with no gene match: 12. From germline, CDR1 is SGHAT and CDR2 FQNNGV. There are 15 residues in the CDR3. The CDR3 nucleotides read TGTGCCAGCAGCTTATATGCGGGGGGAAAGGGAGGGCAGTTCTTC. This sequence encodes CASSLYAGGKGGQFF.

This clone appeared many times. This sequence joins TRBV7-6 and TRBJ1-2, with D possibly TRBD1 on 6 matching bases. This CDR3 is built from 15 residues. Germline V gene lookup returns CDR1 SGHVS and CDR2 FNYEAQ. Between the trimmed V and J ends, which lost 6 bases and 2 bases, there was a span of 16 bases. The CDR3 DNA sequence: TGTGCCAGCAGTCCGACAGGTTACGCGAACTATGGCTACACCTTC. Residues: CASSPTGYANYGYTF.

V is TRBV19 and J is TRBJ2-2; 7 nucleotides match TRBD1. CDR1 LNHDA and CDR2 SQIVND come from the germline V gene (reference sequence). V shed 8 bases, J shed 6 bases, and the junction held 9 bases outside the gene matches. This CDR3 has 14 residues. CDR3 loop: CASGEQGSAGELFF. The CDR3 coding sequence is TGTGCCAGTGGTGAACAGGGGTCGGCCGGGGAGCTGTTTTTT.

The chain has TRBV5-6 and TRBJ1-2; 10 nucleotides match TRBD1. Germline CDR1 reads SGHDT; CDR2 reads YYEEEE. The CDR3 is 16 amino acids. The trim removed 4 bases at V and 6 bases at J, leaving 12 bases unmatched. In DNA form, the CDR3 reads TGTGCCAGCAGCGAAGCGGGACAGGGGCTACGAAATGGCTACACCTTC. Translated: CASSEAGQGLRNGYTF.

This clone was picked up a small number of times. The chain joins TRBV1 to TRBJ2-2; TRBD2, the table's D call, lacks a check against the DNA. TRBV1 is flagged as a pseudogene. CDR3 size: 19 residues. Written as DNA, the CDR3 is TGCACCAGCAGCCAAGATGGATCACGACTAGCGGAGAACACCGGGGAGCTGTTTTTT. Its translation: CTSSQDGSRLAENTGELFF.

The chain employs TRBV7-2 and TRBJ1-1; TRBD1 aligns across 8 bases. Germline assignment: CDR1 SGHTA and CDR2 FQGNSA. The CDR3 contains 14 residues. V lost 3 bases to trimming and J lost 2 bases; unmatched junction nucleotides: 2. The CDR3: CASSFQGANTEAFF. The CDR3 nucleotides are TGTGCCAGCAGCTTTCAGGGGGCTAACACTGAAGCTTTCTTT.

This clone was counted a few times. This CDR3 is CASSKGVSNQPQHF. The DNA for the CDR3 is TGTGCCAGCAGCAAAGGGGTTAGCAATCAGCCCCAGCATTTT. The rearrangement uses TRBV9 and TRBJ1-5, with D possibly being TRBD1 (5 bases). The CDR3 is made up of 14 amino acids. CDR1 and CDR2 (germline): SGDLS, YYNGEE. V dropped 4 bases and J dropped 0 bases, with 8 bases sitting between them.

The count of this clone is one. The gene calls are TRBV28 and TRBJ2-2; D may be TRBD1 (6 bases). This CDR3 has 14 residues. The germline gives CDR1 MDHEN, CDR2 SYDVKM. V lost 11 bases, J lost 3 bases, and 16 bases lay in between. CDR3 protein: CALGGRQDTGELFF. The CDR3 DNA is TGTGCCTTAGGGGGACGCCAGGACACCGGGGAGCTGTTTTTT.

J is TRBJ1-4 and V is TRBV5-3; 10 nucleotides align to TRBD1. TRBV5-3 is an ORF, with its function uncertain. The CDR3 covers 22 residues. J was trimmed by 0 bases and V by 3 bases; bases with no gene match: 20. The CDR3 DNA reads TGTGCCAGAAGCTCGCCGACCCCCTCTGGGACAGGGGCGAACACAACTAATGAAAAACTGTTTTTT. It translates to CARSSPTPSGTGANTTNEKLFF.

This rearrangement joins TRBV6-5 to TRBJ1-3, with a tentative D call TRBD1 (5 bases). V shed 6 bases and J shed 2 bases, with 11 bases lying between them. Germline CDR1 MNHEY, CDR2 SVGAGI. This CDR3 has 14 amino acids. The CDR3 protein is CASSITQAGNTIYF. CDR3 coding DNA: TGTGCCAGCAGCATAACACAGGCTGGAAACACCATATATTTT.

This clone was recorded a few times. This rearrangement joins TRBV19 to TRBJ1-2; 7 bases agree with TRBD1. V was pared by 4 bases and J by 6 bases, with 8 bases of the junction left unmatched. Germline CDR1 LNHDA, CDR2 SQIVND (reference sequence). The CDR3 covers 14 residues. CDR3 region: CASSTRGVVHGYTF. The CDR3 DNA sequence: TGTGCCAGTAGTACCAGGGGGGTGGTTCATGGCTACACCTTC. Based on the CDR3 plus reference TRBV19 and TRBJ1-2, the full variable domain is DGGITQSPKYLFRKEGQNVTLSCEQNLNHDAMYWYRQDPGQGLRLIYYSQIVNDFQKGDIAEGYSVSREKKESFPLTVTSAQKNPTAFYLCASSTRGVVHGYTFGSGTRLTVV.

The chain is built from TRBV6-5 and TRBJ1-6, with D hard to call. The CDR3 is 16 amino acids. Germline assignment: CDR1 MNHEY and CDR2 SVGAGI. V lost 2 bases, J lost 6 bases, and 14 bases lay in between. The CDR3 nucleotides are TGTGCCAGCAGTTACACGGCCGTACAGTTTAATTCACCCCTCCACTTT. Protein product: CASSYTAVQFNSPLHF.

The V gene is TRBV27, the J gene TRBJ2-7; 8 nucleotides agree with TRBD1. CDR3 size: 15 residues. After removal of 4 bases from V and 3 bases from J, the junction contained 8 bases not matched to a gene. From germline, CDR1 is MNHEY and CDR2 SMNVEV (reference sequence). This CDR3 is CASSSRTGPLYEQYV. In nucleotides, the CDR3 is TGTGCCAGCAGTTCGAGGACAGGGCCACTCTACGAGCAGTACGTC.

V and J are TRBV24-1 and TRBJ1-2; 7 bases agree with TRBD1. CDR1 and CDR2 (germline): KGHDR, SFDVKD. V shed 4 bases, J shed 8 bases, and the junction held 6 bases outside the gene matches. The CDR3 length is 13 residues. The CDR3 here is CATSDSGTVGYTF. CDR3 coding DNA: TGTGCCACCAGTGACTCCGGGACAGTAGGCTACACCTTC.